This paragraph covers one T cell receptor (beta chain) sequence. Antigen unknown. This sample is part of a study of T cells in Graves' hyperthyroidism and ophthalmopathy. Study at large: Peripheral blood draws took place at initial diagnosis, ahead of any treatment.

Researchers amplified the TCR beta CDR3 regions from RNA transcripts. RT-PCR in the first round (using the HTBI primer set) targeted the TCR CDR3. Using its own MiXCR run on the multiplex PCR reads, TCRdb lists one record per CDR3 protein. The sample has around 580,000 distinct CDR3 sequences; roughly 17% are singletons. General study points: Stable hyperthyroidism and ophthalmopathy were separated using 13 V-J signatures.

The V segment lost 1 base and the J segment 6 bases; nucleotides outside the gene matches: 8. Germline CDR1 reads DFQATT; CDR2 reads SNEGSKA (reference sequence). The CDR3 totals 15 residues. The V call is TRBV20-1, the J call TRBJ2-7, with 11 bases identical to TRBD2. The specimen sequenced was blood. The clonotype originates from a woman in her late teens or twenties with Graves' hyperthyroidism. CDR3 bases: TGCAGTGCTAGAGGCTCCGAGACTAGCGGGACCGAGCAGTACTTC. Translation gives CSARGSETSGTEQYF.